The present entry profiles one T cell receptor beta chain with its context. Its binding antigen is unknown. Base quality data are lacking; no much larger clone is found one base away. The library was generated by the immunoSEQ multiplex PCR assay. Imported from immuneACCESS, the table was reduced by TCRdb to in-frame sequences with V and J called. These copies leave out some clones; in studies compared against another copy, an unresolved V gene accounts for under half, and the cause of the remainder is not known. This sample is represented by about 88,000 clones; approximately 95% of them were singletons. 8% to 9.5% of the sample rests with the top ten. These data originate in a study of control samples from healthy donors and cancer patients (TCRdb year 2020). The CDR3 runs 13 amino acids, cysteine and phenylalanine included. Of all the DNA, just the CDR3 is kept, 39 bases in frame from base 1. The germline V gene (reference sequence) provides CDR1 MNHEY and CDR2 SMNVEV. V sheds 0 bases and J sheds 9 bases, leaving 9 bases between their ends.

The sequence is built from TRBV27 and TRBJ2-1; the D gene is not confidently resolved. The receptor was derived from a man between 18 and 29 years old in good health. Sequencing was done on a sample of blood. This receptor carries the CDR3 CASSLSSYLEQFF. The sequenced DNA: TGTGCCAGCAGTTTATCCAGTTACCTTGAGCAGTTCTTC.